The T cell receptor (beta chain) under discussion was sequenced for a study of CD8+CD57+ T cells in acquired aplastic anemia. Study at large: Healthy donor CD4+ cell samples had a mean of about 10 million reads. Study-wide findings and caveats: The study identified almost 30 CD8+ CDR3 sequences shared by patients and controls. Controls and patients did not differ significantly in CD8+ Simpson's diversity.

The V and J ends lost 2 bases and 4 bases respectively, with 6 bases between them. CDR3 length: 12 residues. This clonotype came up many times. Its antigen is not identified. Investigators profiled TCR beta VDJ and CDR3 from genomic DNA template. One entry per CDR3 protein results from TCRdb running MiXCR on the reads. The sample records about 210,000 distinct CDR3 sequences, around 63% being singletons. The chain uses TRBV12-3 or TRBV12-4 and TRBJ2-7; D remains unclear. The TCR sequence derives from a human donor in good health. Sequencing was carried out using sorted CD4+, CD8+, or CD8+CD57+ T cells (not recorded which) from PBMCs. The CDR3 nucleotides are TGTGCCAGCAGTTTACCGCGGTACGAGCAGTACTTC. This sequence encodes CASSLPRYEQYF.